The 28 T cell receptor beta chains below all came from one sample that was sequenced in a study of T cells in Graves' hyperthyroidism and ophthalmopathy. The investigators amplified TCR beta CDR3 regions from RNA transcripts. The HTBI set primed first-round TCR CDR3 RT-PCR. Using its own MiXCR run on the multiplex PCR reads, TCRdb lists one record per CDR3 protein. The sample lists around 720,000 distinct CDR3 sequences; 35% were seen once. Sequences were obtained from blood. These receptors were collected from a woman aged 40 to 50 with Graves' hyperthyroidism.

Comments on this clonotype: A read error is possible here, since a much larger clone lies one base away. The J gene is TRBJ1-4, the V gene TRBV7-2; weak D call: TRBD1 (5 bases). V was shortened by 4 bases and J by 5 bases, with 5 bases between the two germline ends. This CDR3 comprises 12 residues. Germline V gene data show CDR1 as SGHTA and CDR2 as FQGNSA. CDR3 in amino acids: CASSWDNEKLFF. CDR3 bases: TGTGCCAGCAGCTGGGACAATGAAAAACTGTTTTTT.

This clonotype was recorded at least ten times. This chain links TRBV7-9 with TRBJ2-7, with D possibly matching TRBD1 (5 bases). Germline V gene data show CDR1 as SEHNR and CDR2 as FQNEAQ (reference sequence). The CDR3 contains 14 residues. Trimming left V 3 bases short and J 5 bases short, with 14 bases between. The CDR3 region is CASSFFTGVDEQYF. The CDR3 DNA sequence: TGTGCCAGCAGCTTCTTTACAGGTGTGGACGAGCAGTACTTC.

Note on this clonotype: A much larger clone lies one base from this, so it may be a read error. J is TRBJ1-1 and V is TRBV6-5, with D uncertain. The CDR3 loop spans 13 amino acids. CDR1 is MNHEY, CDR2 SVGAGI, per germline. V dropped 2 bases and J dropped 4 bases, with 8 bases sitting between them. CDR3 region: CASSYVPGTEAFF. In DNA form, the CDR3 reads TGTGCCAGCAGTTACGTGCCAGGCACTGAAGCTTTCTTT.

The genes are TRBV14 and TRBJ2-7; no clear D. V dropped 3 bases and J dropped 2 bases, with 11 bases sitting between them. The germline CDR1 and CDR2 sequences are SGHDN and FVKESK. CDR3 length: 14 amino acids. This chain's CDR3 is CASSHFLKAYEQYF. In DNA, the CDR3 is TGTGCCAGCAGCCATTTTCTAAAGGCCTACGAGCAGTACTTC.

This clonotype was picked up many times. The chain has TRBV12-3 or TRBV12-4 and TRBJ1-5; 9 bases are shared with TRBD1. There are 14 residues in the CDR3. The junction had 4 bases not matched to a gene; V was cut back by 6 bases and J by 4 bases. The CDR3 region has the DNA TGTGCCAGCAGGGGGACAGGGAGGAATCAGCCCCAGCATTTT. Amino acids: CASRGTGRNQPQHF.

J is TRBJ2-5 and V is TRBV6-5, with 9 bases aligning to TRBD1. Germline CDR1 MNHEY, CDR2 SVGAGI. The CDR3 consists of 15 residues. Germline trimming cut 2 bases from V and 4 bases from J; bases unmatched to any gene: 5. For the CDR3, the DNA is TGTGCCAGCAGTTACGGGACAGGGCCCACAGAGACCCAGTACTTC. Protein sequence: CASSYGTGPTETQYF.

The chain recombines TRBV29-1 with TRBJ1-2, with D unresolved. Deletions cut 4 bases from V and 0 bases from J, with 6 bases between. The germline V gene encodes CDR1 SQVTM and CDR2 ANQGSEA. The CDR3 length is 12 residues. The CDR3 nucleotides are TGCAGCGTTGTCTTAGCTAACTATGGCTACACCTTC. This translates into CSVVLANYGYTF.

This clonotype was counted many times. This rearrangement joins TRBV2 to TRBJ1-2, with a weak D call TRBD1 (5 bases). The V gene's germline CDR1 is SNHLY and CDR2 FYNNEI. Trimming took 11 bases from V and 4 from J, leaving 17 bases between them. There are 13 residues in the CDR3. The CDR3 protein is CARQGVKGYGYTF. CDR3 nucleotides: TGTGCCCGTCAAGGGGTAAAAGGCTATGGCTACACCTTC.

The chain is built from TRBV3-1 and TRBJ2-5; no clear D. The CDR3 totals 15 residues. Germline V CDR1 and CDR2: LGHDT, YNNKEL (reference sequence). Trimming cost V 0 bases and J 1 base, with 9 bases left between them. CDR3: CASSQEFVFQETQYF. The CDR3 bases are TGTGCCAGCAGCCAAGAGTTCGTTTTCCAAGAGACCCAGTACTTC.

CDR3 nucleotide sequence: TGTGCCAGCAGTTATCAAACTGGACAGGGAGGAATCGACTATGGCTACACCTTC. Protein sequence: CASSYQTGQGGIDYGYTF. The V call is TRBV6-6, the J call TRBJ1-2, with 8 bases fitting TRBD1. Germline-derived CDR1 and CDR2 are MNHNY and SVGAGI (reference sequence). The CDR3 length is 18 residues. V shed 3 bases, J shed 3 bases, and the junction held 15 bases outside the gene matches.

J is TRBJ1-5 and V is TRBV11-1; 7 bases agree with TRBD1. The germline V gene encodes CDR1 SGHAT and CDR2 FQDESV (reference sequence). This CDR3 region has 15 residues. V shed 4 bases, J shed 6 bases, and the junction held 9 bases outside the gene matches. DNA for the CDR3: TGTGCCAGCAGCTCAGGACAGGAGGCCGGTCAGCCCCAGCATTTT. This translates into CASSSGQEAGQPQHF.

This chain uses TRBV25-1 with TRBJ2-7; D is possibly TRBD1 (5 bases). The CDR3 runs to 17 residues. Trimming stripped 1 base from V and 0 bases from J, with 16 bases between. Per germline, CDR1 MGHDK and CDR2 SYGVNS. The CDR3 sequence: CASSELGILDSSYEQYF. In nucleotides, the CDR3 is TGTGCCAGCAGTGAATTAGGCATATTAGACAGCTCCTACGAGCAGTACTTC.

This rearrangement joins TRBV2 to TRBJ2-7; D uncertain. The CDR3 extends over 14 amino acids. Trimming shortened V by 6 bases and J by 3 bases, and 15 bases separated the two germline ends. The germline V gene has CDR1 SNHLY and CDR2 FYNNEI. CDR3 amino acids: CASRSYPVDYEQYF. CDR3 sequence (DNA): TGTGCCAGCAGGTCCTACCCGGTGGACTACGAGCAGTACTTC.

J is TRBJ1-3 and V is TRBV2; tentatively, D is TRBD1 (5 bases). Germline V gene sequence: CDR1 SNHLY, CDR2 FYNNEI. The length of the CDR3 is 14 residues. The V end was cut by 4 bases, the J end by 4 bases, with 11 bases between. The CDR3 sequence: CASSAGGGGNTIYF. CDR3 DNA sequence: TGTGCCAGCAGTGCCGGGGGTGGAGGAAACACCATATATTTT.

The gene calls are TRBV12-3 or TRBV12-4 and TRBJ2-5; 7 nucleotides align to TRBD1. Trimming took 3 bases from V and 1 from J; bases not matched to a gene: 8. The CDR3 contains 16 residues. CDR3 region: CASSFSGTESQETQYF. The CDR3 DNA reads TGTGCCAGCAGTTTCTCCGGGACAGAAAGCCAAGAGACCCAGTACTTC.

This chain joins TRBV7-2 and TRBJ2-7; D possibly uses TRBD1 or TRBD2 (5 bases each). The germline V and J ends were trimmed by 0 bases and 7 bases, with 13 bases remaining between them. Germline CDR1 reads SGHTA; CDR2 reads FQGNSA. This CDR3 is 14 amino acids long. The CDR3 coding sequence is TGTGCCAGCAGCTTAGCGGTCCAGGGACGAGAGCAGTACTTC. Protein: CASSLAVQGREQYF.

V is TRBV10-2 and J is TRBJ1-1; D remains unclear. The CDR3 runs to 12 residues. Trimming cost V 6 bases and J 1 base, with 6 bases left between them. Per germline, CDR1 WSHSY and CDR2 SAAADI. This CDR3 is CASRESNTEAFF. Here the CDR3 DNA reads TGCGCCAGCAGGGAATCGAACACTGAAGCTTTCTTT.

This clonotype was observed a few times. At one end the junction does not follow the germline gene, possibly because of a read error. The chain has TRBV11-2 and TRBJ1-2; the D is unclear. CDR1 SGHAT and CDR2 FQNNGV come from the germline V gene. The CDR3 spans 16 residues. The CDR3 loop reads CASSQGRLVGSRGYTF. The DNA for the CDR3 is TGCGCCAGCAGCCAAGGTCGGTTGGTGGGTAGCAGAGGCTACACCTTC.

The J gene is TRBJ2-7, the V gene TRBV7-9; D is unclear. V shed 6 bases and J shed 3 bases, with 18 bases lying between them. CDR1 is SEHNR, CDR2 FQNEAQ, per germline (reference sequence). CDR3 length: 15 amino acids. CDR3 amino acids: CASSLSQDPNYEQYF. CDR3 DNA sequence: TGTGCCAGCAGTCTCTCTCAGGACCCAAACTACGAGCAGTACTTC.

This rearrangement joins TRBV14 to TRBJ2-2, with unresolved D. Trimming shortened V by 7 bases and J by 0 bases, and 9 bases separated the two germline ends. The CDR3 runs 14 residues. Germline V gives CDR1 SGHDN, CDR2 FVKESK. The CDR3 is CASKGRTNTGELFF. The CDR3 DNA reads as TGTGCCAGCAAAGGACGGACGAACACCGGGGAGCTGTTTTTT.

This clonotype was counted many times. The chain employs TRBV10-1 and TRBJ1-1; D not resolved. This CDR3 has 15 amino acids. Germline V gene sequence: CDR1 WNHNN, CDR2 SYGVQD (reference sequence). V was cut by 2 bases and J by 1 base, with 11 bases left in between. CDR3 in DNA: TGCGCCAGCAGTGAGGCAGCCGAGGGGAACACTGAAGCTTTCTTT. Protein: CASSEAAEGNTEAFF.

This clonotype occurred many times. V usage is TRBV29-1 and J usage is TRBJ1-5; 7 bases fit TRBD1. Germline values: CDR1 SQVTM, CDR2 ANQGSEA. The CDR3 runs to 13 residues. Germline trimming cut 6 bases from V and 3 bases from J; bases unmatched to any gene: 5. CDR3 amino acids: CSVRGTVNQPQHF. Here the CDR3 DNA reads TGCAGCGTGAGAGGGACAGTCAATCAGCCCCAGCATTTT.

In this sample, this clonotype turned up many times. The rearrangement joins TRBV9 to TRBJ2-7; 9 bases map to TRBD1. The CDR3 totals 13 residues. V was clipped by 4 bases and J by 4 bases; unmatched bases: 3. Germline V lookup: CDR1 SGDLS, CDR2 YYNGEE. The CDR3 region is CASSKGQGYEQYF. DNA of the CDR3: TGTGCCAGCAGCAAAGGACAGGGGTACGAGCAGTACTTC.

The chain recombines TRBV20-1 with TRBJ1-2; 9 bases match TRBD1. The CDR3 contains 11 residues. Germline CDR1 and CDR2: DFQATT and SNEGSKA (reference sequence). Trimming removed 5 bases from V and 12 bases from J; junction bases left unmatched: 7. CDR3 DNA sequence: TGCAGTGCTGGCGACCGGGACAGGGACACCTTC. Translating gives CSAGDRDRDTF.

This clonotype was recorded a few times. V and J are TRBV30 and TRBJ2-5; 11 bases match TRBD2. The V segment lost 3 bases and the J segment 1 base; nucleotides outside the gene matches: 4. CDR1 is GTSNPN and CDR2 is SVGIG in the germline V gene (reference sequence). The CDR3 runs 15 residues. The CDR3 here is CAWREGTSGQETQYF. The CDR3 DNA sequence: TGTGCCTGGAGAGAAGGGACTAGCGGCCAAGAGACCCAGTACTTC.

This clonotype was observed many times. V is TRBV6-6 and J is TRBJ1-4; D call uncertain. The V end was cut by 6 bases, the J end by 5 bases, with 13 bases between. Germline assignment: CDR1 MNHNY and CDR2 SVGAGI (reference sequence). The CDR3 length is 14 residues. In DNA, the CDR3 is TGTGCCAGCAGAGTGTTGGAGGGAAATGAAAAACTGTTTTTT. Translation: CASRVLEGNEKLFF.

This clonotype was detected once. The V call is TRBV7-9, the J call TRBJ1-3; D is unclear. The germline V and J ends were trimmed by 8 bases and 0 bases, with 17 bases remaining between them. The CDR3 spans 16 residues. Germline CDR1 is SEHNR and CDR2 is FQNEAQ (reference sequence). CDR3 region: CASGPHLPSSGNTIYF. Written as DNA, the CDR3 is TGTGCCAGCGGCCCCCACCTCCCATCCTCTGGAAACACCATATATTTT.

The chain couples TRBV5-1 to TRBJ2-5; a weak D match, TRBD2 (6 bases). The CDR3 sequence is 14 residues long. Germline assignment: CDR1 SGHRS and CDR2 YFSETQ. V was cut by 7 bases and J by 4 bases, with 17 bases left in between. CDR3 residues: CASPSSSEAETQYF. The CDR3 DNA is TGCGCCAGCCCTTCCTCTAGCGAAGCAGAGACCCAGTACTTC.